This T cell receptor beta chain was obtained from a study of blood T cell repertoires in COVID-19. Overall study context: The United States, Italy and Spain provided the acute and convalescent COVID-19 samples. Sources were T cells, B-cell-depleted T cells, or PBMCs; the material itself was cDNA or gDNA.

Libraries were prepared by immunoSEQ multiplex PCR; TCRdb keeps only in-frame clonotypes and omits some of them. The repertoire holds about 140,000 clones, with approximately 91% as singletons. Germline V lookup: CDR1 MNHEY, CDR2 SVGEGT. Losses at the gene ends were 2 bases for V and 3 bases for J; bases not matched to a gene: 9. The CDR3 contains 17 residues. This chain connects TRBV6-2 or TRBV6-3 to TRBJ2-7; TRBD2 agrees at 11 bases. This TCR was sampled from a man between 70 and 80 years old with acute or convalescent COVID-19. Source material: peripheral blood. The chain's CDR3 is CASSYVLAGAYLYEQYF. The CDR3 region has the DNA TGTGCCAGCAGTTACGTACTAGCGGGGGCCTATCTCTACGAGCAGTACTTC.